This T cell receptor beta chain was captured in a study of Graves' ophthalmopathy and Graves' hyperthyroidism. V was clipped by 1 base and J by 4 bases, with 13 bases between them. This CDR3 comprises 15 residues. Germline CDR1 and CDR2: LNHDA and SQIVND (reference sequence). About this clonotype: Antigen specificity is unknown.

The authors amplified TCR beta CDR3 regions from RNA transcripts. A first-round RT-PCR used HTBI primers, followed by a second-round multiplex PCR. TCRdb re-called the multiplex PCR reads through MiXCR, storing one row per CDR3 protein. The sample records 600,000 to 700,000 distinct CDR3 sequences, roughly 41% being singletons. Study-level points and caveats: Sensitivity of approximately 70% and specificity of 72% to 80% were achieved by the model that predicted ophthalmopathy progression.

The clonotype comes from an adult man with Graves' ophthalmopathy. Sequenced input: peripheral blood. This chain links TRBV19 with TRBJ1-1, with a weak D call TRBD1 (5 bases). CDR3 in amino acids: CASSIVTEGFTEAFF. DNA of the CDR3: TGTGCCAGTAGTATAGTTACCGAGGGGTTCACTGAAGCTTTCTTT.